The 3 T cell receptor beta chains presented below share a single source sample, sequenced in a study of identical twins. TCRdb called the 5' RACE reads again in MiXCR, with one record for every CDR3 protein. The top ten hold 5% to 5.5% of the sample, which has fewer than 250,000 distinct CDR3 sequences, over 8% seen once. The material sequenced was memory (CD45RO+) T cells sorted from blood. Every receptor here comes from a woman aged 18-35 years in good health.

This clonotype was observed a few times. V and J are TRBV6-1 and TRBJ1-5; 10 nucleotides match TRBD1. The CDR3 runs 14 residues. Germline V CDR1 and CDR2: MNHNS, SASEGT. Losses at the gene ends were 5 bases for V and 7 bases for J; bases not matched to a gene: 5. The CDR3 spells CASSTGTGEQPQHF. The DNA of the CDR3 is TGTGCCAGCAGTACCGGGACAGGGGAACAGCCCCAGCATTTT.

Only a few counts were recorded for this clonotype. The V call is TRBV11-2, the J call TRBJ2-5; D not resolved. The V end was cut by 5 bases, the J end by 3 bases, with 10 bases between. This CDR3 has 13 amino acids. Germline V CDR1 and CDR2: SGHAT, FQNNGV. In nucleotides, the CDR3 is TGTGCCAGCAGCCCTAGGGCCGAAGAGACCCAGTACTTC. Encoded protein: CASSPRAEETQYF.

This sequence joins TRBV12-3 or TRBV12-4 and TRBJ1-2; D perhaps matches TRBD1 (6 bases). CDR3 size: 14 residues. Trimming took off 6 bases at V and 10 bases at J, with 21 bases between the two ends. For the CDR3, the DNA is TGTGCCAGCAGCCCCGGACAGTTCACCTTATCCTACACCTTC. Translated, it gives CASSPGQFTLSYTF.